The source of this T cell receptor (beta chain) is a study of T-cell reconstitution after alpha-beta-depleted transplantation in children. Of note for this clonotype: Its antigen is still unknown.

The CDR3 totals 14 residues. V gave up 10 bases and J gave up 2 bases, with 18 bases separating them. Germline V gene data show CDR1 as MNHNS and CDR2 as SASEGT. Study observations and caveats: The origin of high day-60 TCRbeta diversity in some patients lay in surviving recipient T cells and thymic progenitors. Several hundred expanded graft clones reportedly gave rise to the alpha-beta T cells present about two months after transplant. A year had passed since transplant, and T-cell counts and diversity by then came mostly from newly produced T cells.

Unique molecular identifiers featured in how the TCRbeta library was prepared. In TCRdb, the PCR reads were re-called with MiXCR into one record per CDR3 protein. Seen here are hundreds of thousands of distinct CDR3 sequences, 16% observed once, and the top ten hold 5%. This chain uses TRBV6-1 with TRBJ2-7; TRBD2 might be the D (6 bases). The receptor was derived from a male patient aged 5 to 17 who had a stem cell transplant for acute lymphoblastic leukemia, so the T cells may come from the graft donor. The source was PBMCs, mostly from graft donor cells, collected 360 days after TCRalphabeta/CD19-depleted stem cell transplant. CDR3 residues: CAIRNPTGAYEQYF. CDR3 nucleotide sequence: TGTGCCATACGGAACCCAACGGGGGCCTACGAGCAGTACTTC.